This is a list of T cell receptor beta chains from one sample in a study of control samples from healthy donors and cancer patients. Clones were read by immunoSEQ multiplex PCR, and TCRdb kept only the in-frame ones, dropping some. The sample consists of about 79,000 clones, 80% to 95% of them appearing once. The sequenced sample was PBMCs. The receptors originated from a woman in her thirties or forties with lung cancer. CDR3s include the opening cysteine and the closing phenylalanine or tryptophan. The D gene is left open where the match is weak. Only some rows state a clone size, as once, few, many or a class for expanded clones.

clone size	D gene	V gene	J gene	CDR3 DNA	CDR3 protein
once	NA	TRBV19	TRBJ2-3	TGTGCCAGTAGTATGGAGAGGGGACGAGTATTCCTATCTAGCACAGATACGCAGTATTTT	CASSMERGRVFLSSTDTQYF
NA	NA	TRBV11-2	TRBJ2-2	TGTGCCAGCAGCCCGAATGACGACATGCCGAACACCGGGGAGCTGTTTTTT	CASSPNDDMPNTGELFF
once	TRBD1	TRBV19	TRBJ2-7	TGTGCCAGTAGTGGGGACAGCTTTTCCTACGAGCAGTACTTC	CASSGDSFSYEQYF
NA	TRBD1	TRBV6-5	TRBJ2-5	TGTGCCAGCCCCGACAGGGAAGAGACCCAGTACTTC	CASPDREETQYF
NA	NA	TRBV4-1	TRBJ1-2	TGCGCCAGCAGCCAGGGGGGACTTCCGGCTTTCTATGGCTACACCTTC	CASSQGGLPAFYGYTF
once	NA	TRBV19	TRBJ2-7	TGTGCCAGTAGGGACAACTCCTACGAGCAGTACTTC	CASRDNSYEQYF
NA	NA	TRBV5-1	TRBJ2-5	TGCGCCAGCAGCTTGGGGGGGAAACAAGAGACCCAGTACTTC	CASSLGGKQETQYF
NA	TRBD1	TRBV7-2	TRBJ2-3	TGTGCCAGCAGTTTATCCGGGACAGGGACAGATACGCAGTATTTT	CASSLSGTGTDTQYF
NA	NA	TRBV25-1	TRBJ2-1	TGTGCCAGCAGTGAAAAGCCCAGGGATGAGCAGTTCTTC	CASSEKPRDEQFF
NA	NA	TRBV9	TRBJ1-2	TGTGCCAGCAGCGATGACAGGCCTTTCACCTTC	CASSDDRPFTF
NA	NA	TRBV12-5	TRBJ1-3	TGTGCTAGTGGTAATCCGGCAGCCCCCATATATTTT	CASGNPAAPIYF
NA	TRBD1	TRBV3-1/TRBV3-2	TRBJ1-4	TGTGCCAGCAGCCAGGACCCCAGGGGGCAAAGTGAAAAACTGTTTTTT	CASSQDPRGQSEKLFF
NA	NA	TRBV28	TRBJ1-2	TGTGCCAGCAGTTTATCTACAGCACCCGGCTATGGCTACACCTTC	CASSLSTAPGYGYTF
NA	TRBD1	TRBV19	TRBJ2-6	TGTGCCAGTATCCAATTCGGGACAGCGTCCTCTGGGGCCAACGTCCTGACTTTC	CASIQFGTASSGANVLTF
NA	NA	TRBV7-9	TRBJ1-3	TGTGCCAGCAGCCCCCGGGAGGGAGGCCTCTCTGGAAACACCATATATTTT	CASSPREGGLSGNTIYF
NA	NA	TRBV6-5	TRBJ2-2	TGTGCCAGCAGTTACTCGCCCGGGAACACCGGGGAGCTGTTTTTT	CASSYSPGNTGELFF
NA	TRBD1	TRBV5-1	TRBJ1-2	TGCGCCAGCAGCTTGGGGCAGGGGGCAGTCTATGGCTACACCTTC	CASSLGQGAVYGYTF
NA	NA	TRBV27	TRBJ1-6	TGTGCCAGCAGTTTCGGGCAGGCCTATAATTCACCCCTCCACTTT	CASSFGQAYNSPLHF
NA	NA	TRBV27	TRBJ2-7	TGTGCCAGCAGTTTGACCCGACAGACCTACGAGCAGTACTTC	CASSLTRQTYEQYF
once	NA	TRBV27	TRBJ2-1	TGTGCCAGCAGTTTACGAGGGAACAATGAGCAGTTCTTC	CASSLRGNNEQFF
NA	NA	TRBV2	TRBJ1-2	TGTGCCAGCAGTGGTGGCGGACGCTATGGCTACACCTTC	CASSGGGRYGYTF
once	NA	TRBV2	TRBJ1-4	TGTGCCAGCAGTGAACAGAATGAAAAACTGTTTTTT	CASSEQNEKLFF
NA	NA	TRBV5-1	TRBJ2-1	TGCGCCAGCAGCTCGAATAGTATGAGCTCCTACAATGAGCAGTTCTTC	CASSSNSMSSYNEQFF
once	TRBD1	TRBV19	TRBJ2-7	TGTGCCAGTAGTATAGGGCAGGGGGCTGGTGAGCAGTACTTC	CASSIGQGAGEQYF
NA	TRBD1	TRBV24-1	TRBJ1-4	TGTGCCACCAGTGATGGGACAGGGCGGCTTAATGAAAAACTGTTTTTT	CATSDGTGRLNEKLFF
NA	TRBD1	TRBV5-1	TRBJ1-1	TGCGCCAGCAGTCCCGGGACAGGGTCAGCTGAAGCTTTCTTT	CASSPGTGSAEAFF
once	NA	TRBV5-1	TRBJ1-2	TGCGCCAGCAGGCCCGGAGCGGACTATGGCTACACCTTC	CASRPGADYGYTF
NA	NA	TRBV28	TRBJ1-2	TGTGCCAGCAGAACAGAGGGCTGGGGAAAGAACTATGGCTACACCTTC	CASRTEGWGKNYGYTF
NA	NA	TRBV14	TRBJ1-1	TGTGCCAGCAGCCTCCGTAGGGACGGTGAAGCTTTCTTT	CASSLRRDGEAFF
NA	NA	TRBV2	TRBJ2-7	TGTGCCAGCACATCGGCGTGGCAGGGAGATATTTTCTACGAGCAGTACTTC	CASTSAWQGDIFYEQYF
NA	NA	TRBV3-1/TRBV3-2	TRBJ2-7	TGTGCCAGCAGCCCTGACTGGGGAAGCTCCTACGAGCAGTACTTC	CASSPDWGSSYEQYF
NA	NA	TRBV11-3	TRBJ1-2	TGTGCCAGCAGCGACAGTTATGGCTACACCTTC	CASSDSYGYTF
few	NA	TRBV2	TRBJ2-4	TGTGCCAGCAGGGTGGAAAAGTTACTCCTAGCCAAAAACATTCAGTACTTC	CASRVEKLLLAKNIQYF
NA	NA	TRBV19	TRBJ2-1	TGTGCCAGTACCCTTTCCATATGGCGGGAATACAATGAGCAGTTCTTC	CASTLSIWREYNEQFF
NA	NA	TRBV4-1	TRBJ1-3	TGCGCCAGCAGCCAAGCGTATCCGGGCAGACCCTCTGGAAACACCATATATTTT	CASSQAYPGRPSGNTIYF
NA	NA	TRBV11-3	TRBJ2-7	TGTGCCAGCAGCTTCAGGACGGAGTACGAGCAGTACTTC	CASSFRTEYEQYF
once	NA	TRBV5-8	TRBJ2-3	TGTGCCAGCAGCTTGGGTATTATCGGCACAGATACGCAGTATTTT	CASSLGIIGTDTQYF
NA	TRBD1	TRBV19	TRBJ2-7	TGTGCCAGTAGTATGGGGACAGGGAACGAGCAGTACTTC	CASSMGTGNEQYF
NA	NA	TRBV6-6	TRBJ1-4	TGTGCCAGCAGTCCGGGCGGGACGGAAGAAAAACTGTTTTTT	CASSPGGTEEKLFF
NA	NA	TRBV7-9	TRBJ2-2	TGTGCCAGCAGCTTAGCTCGTCGCCCGACGCAAACCGGGGAGCTGTTTTTT	CASSLARRPTQTGELFF
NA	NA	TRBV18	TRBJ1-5	TGTGCCAGCTCAAACGGCCCGGCGGGCAATCAGCCCCAGCATTTT	CASSNGPAGNQPQHF
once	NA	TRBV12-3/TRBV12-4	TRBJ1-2	TGTGCCAGCAGCCGGACGGAGCCGTATGGCTACACCTTC	CASSRTEPYGYTF
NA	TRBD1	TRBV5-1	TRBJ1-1	TGCGCCAGCAGCTTGGGGGACAGCTACGAACCCAGAGCTTTCTTT	CASSLGDSYEPRAFF
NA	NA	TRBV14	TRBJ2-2	TGTGCCAGCAGCTATCGGCCAGGGAGCACCGGGGAGCTGTTTTTT	CASSYRPGSTGELFF
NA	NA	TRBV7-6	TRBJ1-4	TGTGCCAGCACCGAAACGGGACGGGATGAAAAACTGTTTTTT	CASTETGRDEKLFF
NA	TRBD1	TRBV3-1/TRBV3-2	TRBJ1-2	TGTGCCAGCAGCCAAGATGCGGCCCAGGGGGTTGGCTATGGCTACACCTTC	CASSQDAAQGVGYGYTF
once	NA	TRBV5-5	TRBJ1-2	TGTGCCAGCATCGACGCCGTTCAAATCCTGAACAGGAACTATGGCTACACCTTC	CASIDAVQILNRNYGYTF
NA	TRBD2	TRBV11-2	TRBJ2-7	TGTGCCAGCAGCTACCTCGGGGGGGGAGGATTGGTAGGCGAGCAGTACTTC	CASSYLGGGGLVGEQYF